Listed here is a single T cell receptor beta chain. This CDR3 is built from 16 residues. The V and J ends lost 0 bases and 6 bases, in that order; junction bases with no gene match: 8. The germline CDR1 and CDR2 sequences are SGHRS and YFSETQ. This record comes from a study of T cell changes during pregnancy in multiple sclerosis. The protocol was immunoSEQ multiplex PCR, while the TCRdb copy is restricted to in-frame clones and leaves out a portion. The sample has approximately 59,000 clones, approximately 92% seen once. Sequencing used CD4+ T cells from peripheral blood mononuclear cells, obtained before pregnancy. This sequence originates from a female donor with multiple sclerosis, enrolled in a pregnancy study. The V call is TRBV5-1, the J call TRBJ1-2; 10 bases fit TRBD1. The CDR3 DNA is TGCGCCAGCAGCTTGGGATTCGGACAGGGGGTTAATGGCTACACCTTC. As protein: CASSLGFGQGVNGYTF.